Listed below are T cell receptor beta chains from one sample, sequenced in a study of cytomegalovirus exposure and HLA in healthy donors. Profiled with immunoSEQ multiplex PCR; TCRdb holds only in-frame clones, not every one. The sample records approximately 79,000 clones, over 70% being singletons. What was sequenced was PBMCs. The receptors were gathered from a boy younger than 18 in good health and CMV-seronegative. Both conserved end residues are part of each CDR3. A D gene is named only where the DNA matches it firmly. Clone size appears in some rows only: once, few, many, or a class for an expanded clone.

j_gene | d_gene | v_gene | abundance | CDR3nt | CDR3aa
TRBJ1-1 | NA | TRBV5-4 | NA | TGTGCCAGCAGCACCGGACTCCAGAACACTGAAGCTTTCTTT | CASSTGLQNTEAFF
TRBJ2-7 | NA | TRBV5-1 | NA | TGCGCCAGCAACGTGGGCTTAAAGGACGAGCAGTACTTC | CASNVGLKDEQYF
TRBJ1-2 | NA | TRBV6-5 | NA | TGTGCCAGCAGTTACTCGGGTTGGAGGAGTAACTATGGCTACACCTTC | CASSYSGWRSNYGYTF
TRBJ2-2 | NA | TRBV4-1 | NA | TGCGCCAGCAGCTTCTCCCAGGCAACCGGGGAGCTGTTTTTT | CASSFSQATGELFF
TRBJ1-1 | NA | TRBV7-3 | once | TGTGCCAGCTCCCCCGACATGAACACTGAAGCTTTCTTT | CASSPDMNTEAFF
TRBJ1-2 | NA | TRBV28 | NA | TGTGCCAGCAGTTCCGGACAGAACTATGGCTACACCTTC | CASSSGQNYGYTF
TRBJ1-2 | NA | TRBV19 | NA | TGTGCCAGTAGTATGTCAGGGAACTATGGCTACACCTTC | CASSMSGNYGYTF
TRBJ2-2 | TRBD2 | TRBV13 | NA | TGTGCCAGCAGCTTAGAGCTAGCGGACAACACCGGGGAGCTGTTTTTT | CASSLELADNTGELFF
TRBJ1-6 | NA | TRBV30 | NA | TGTGCCTGGAGTCCTGCAAGCTCTAATTCACCCCTCCACTTT | CAWSPASSNSPLHF
TRBJ1-5 | TRBD1 | TRBV30 | NA | TGTGCCTGGAGTGTACCTGTCCGGGACAGGGTGTCTAATAGCAATCAGCCCCAGCATTTT | CAWSVPVRDRVSNSNQPQHF